This T cell receptor (beta chain) was retrieved from a study of blood T cell repertoires in COVID-19. Study background: Acute-phase and convalescent COVID-19 samples originated in the United States, Italy and Spain.

In the authors' methods: Amplification with reference gene primers provided the estimates of nucleated cell counts. Profiled with immunoSEQ multiplex PCR; TCRdb holds only in-frame clones, not every one. The V and J calls and clone size are taken from that table; D and trimming were inferred from the DNA. The sample has hundreds of thousands of clones; just under 90% are singletons. Seattle enrolled patients during active infection and tracked them longitudinally. Deletions cut 3 bases from V and 6 bases from J, with 17 bases between. This CDR3 is 15 amino acids long. Germline V gives CDR1 LNHDA, CDR2 SQIVND (reference sequence).

The receptor comes from a woman in her 30s with COVID-19, enrolled during active disease. The V and J genes are TRBV19 and TRBJ1-2; D gene uncertain. Sequenced input: peripheral blood. The CDR3 loop is CASSISPRASDGYTF. The CDR3 coding sequence is TGTGCCAGTAGTATTTCCCCGAGGGCCTCGGATGGCTACACCTTC.